This T cell receptor (beta chain) derives from a study of T cells in tuberculosis (dated by TCRdb to 2016 to 2019). About the study as a whole: The study combined CD1B tetramers and high-throughput TCR immunosequencing to characterize T cells specific for the mycobacterial lipid antigen glucose monomycolate (GMM).

V has 7 bases trimmed and J has 1 base trimmed; junction bases matching no gene number 5. Based on the germline V gene, the CDR1 and CDR2 sequences are WSHSY and SAAADI. The CDR3 sequence holds 14 residues, the cysteine and phenylalanine included. The entry retains the CDR3 DNA only, 42 bases that are in frame from base 1. Because TCR-alpha and TCR-beta chains were sequenced unpaired, no chain pairing information was available. The immunoSEQ multiplex PCR assay was used to generate TCR libraries, with TCR-beta and/or TCR-alpha/delta assays applied to each sample. The Illumina high-throughput platform was used to sequence the amplified TCR libraries. The paper's data handling went like this. Clustering and dimensionality reduction relied on pairwise TCRdist distances among GMM-specific receptors from T cells that were either sorted ex vivo or expanded in vitro. Sequence motifs, defined by gene usage and CDR3 content, were tested for enrichment in tetramer-positive compared with tetramer-negative populations. TCRdb mirrors the immuneACCESS table, restricted to in-frame sequences. Some clones are absent from its copies; in checked studies, under half trace to an unresolved V gene, and the reason for the others is unknown. V and J calls plus clone size are reproduced from that table; the DNA served to infer D and trimming. This sample holds some 90,000 clones; approximately 91% were observed only once. The top ten hold approximately 2% of the sample.

As regards this clone: Qualities for individual bases were not recorded, and no much larger clone is one base off.

Results and caveats for the whole study, not just this receptor: The stringent sort gate may have missed T cells binding the CD1B-GMM tetramer with low affinity.

After being thawed and rested overnight, PBMC were stained with GMM-loaded CD1B tetramer, a Live/Dead dye and anti-CD3, and were then sorted on a FACS Aria II. The CD1B tetramers were loaded with C32 glucose monomycolate that had been purified from Rhodococcus equi. Before cryopreservation, the PBMC used for tetramer sorting had been depleted of CD14-expressing monocytes as part of a separate study. From each donor, approximately 91,000 tetramer-negative cells were sorted and analyzed together with the tetramer-positive cells. Antigen-specific T cells were sorted from a handful of healthy South African adults using GMM-loaded CD1B tetramers.

The rearrangement joined TRBV10-2 to TRBJ1-1; 8 bases in the middle match TRBD1. The TCR originated in an adult woman with latent tuberculosis. Sequencing used CD1b-GMM tetramer-negative cells sorted from PBMCs. This specimen's cell subset or site label, per the study, means: T cells not binding CD1B-GMM tetramer, sorted from same donor. CDR3 region: CASTTGVWNTEAFF. Read as DNA, the sequence is TGCGCCAGCACGACAGGGGTATGGAACACTGAAGCTTTCTTT.